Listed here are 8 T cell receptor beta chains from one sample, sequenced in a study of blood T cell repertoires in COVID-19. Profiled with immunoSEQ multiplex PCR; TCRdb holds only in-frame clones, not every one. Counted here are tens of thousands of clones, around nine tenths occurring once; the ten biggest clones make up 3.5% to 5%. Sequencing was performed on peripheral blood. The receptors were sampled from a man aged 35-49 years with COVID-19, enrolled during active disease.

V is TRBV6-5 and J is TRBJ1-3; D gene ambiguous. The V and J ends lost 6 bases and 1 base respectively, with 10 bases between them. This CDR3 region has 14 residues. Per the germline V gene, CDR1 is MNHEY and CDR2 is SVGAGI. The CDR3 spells CASRVSASGNTIYF. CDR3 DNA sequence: TGTGCCAGCAGGGTGTCCGCGTCTGGAAACACCATATATTTT.

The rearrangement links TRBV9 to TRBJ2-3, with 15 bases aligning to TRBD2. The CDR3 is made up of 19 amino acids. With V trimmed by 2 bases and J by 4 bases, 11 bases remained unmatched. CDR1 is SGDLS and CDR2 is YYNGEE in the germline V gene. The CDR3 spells CASSVSLGLAGGPADTQYF. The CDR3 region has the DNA TGTGCCAGCAGCGTCAGTTTAGGACTAGCGGGGGGGCCCGCAGATACGCAGTATTTT.

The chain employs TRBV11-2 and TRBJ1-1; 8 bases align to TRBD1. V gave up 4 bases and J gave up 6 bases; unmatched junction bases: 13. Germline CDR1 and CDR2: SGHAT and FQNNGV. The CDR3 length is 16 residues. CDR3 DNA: TGTGCCAGCAGCTCAAGCGGGCAGGGGGCATGGTCTGAAGCTTTCTTT. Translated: CASSSSGQGAWSEAFF.

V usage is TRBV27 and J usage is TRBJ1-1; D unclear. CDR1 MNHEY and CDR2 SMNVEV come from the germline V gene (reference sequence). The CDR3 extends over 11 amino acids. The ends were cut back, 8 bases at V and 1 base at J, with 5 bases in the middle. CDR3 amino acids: CASFRNTEAFF. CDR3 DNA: TGTGCCAGCTTCCGGAACACTGAAGCTTTCTTT.

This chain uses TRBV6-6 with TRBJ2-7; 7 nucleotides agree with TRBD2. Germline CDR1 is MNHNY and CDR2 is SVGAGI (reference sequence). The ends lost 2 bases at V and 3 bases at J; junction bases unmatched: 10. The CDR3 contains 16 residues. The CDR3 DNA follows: TGTGCCAGCAGTTACGGGTCGGGGGGAAGAAGCTACGAGCAGTACTTC. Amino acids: CASSYGSGGRSYEQYF.

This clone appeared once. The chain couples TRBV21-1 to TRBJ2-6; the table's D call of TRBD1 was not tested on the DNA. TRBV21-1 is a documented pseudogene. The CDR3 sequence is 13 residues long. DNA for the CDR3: TGCCAACAGCAAGGCGCTGGGGCCAACGTCCTGACTTTC. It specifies CQQQGAGANVLTF.

CDR3: CASSLGQNINEKLFF. DNA for the CDR3: TGTGCCAGCAGCCTGGGACAGAACATTAATGAAAAACTGTTTTTT. The chain carries TRBV13 and TRBJ1-4; TRBD1 matches 7 bases. V lost 5 bases to trimming and J lost 4 bases; unmatched junction nucleotides: 7. This CDR3 region has 15 residues. CDR1 is PRHDT and CDR2 is FYEKMQ in the germline V gene (reference sequence).

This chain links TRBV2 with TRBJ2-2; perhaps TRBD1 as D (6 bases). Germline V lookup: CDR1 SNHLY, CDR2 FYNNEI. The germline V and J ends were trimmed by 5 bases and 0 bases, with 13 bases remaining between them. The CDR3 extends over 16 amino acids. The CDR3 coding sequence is TGTGCCAGCAGTTTGTGGACAGTCTCGAACACCGGGGAGCTGTTTTTT. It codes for CASSLWTVSNTGELFF.